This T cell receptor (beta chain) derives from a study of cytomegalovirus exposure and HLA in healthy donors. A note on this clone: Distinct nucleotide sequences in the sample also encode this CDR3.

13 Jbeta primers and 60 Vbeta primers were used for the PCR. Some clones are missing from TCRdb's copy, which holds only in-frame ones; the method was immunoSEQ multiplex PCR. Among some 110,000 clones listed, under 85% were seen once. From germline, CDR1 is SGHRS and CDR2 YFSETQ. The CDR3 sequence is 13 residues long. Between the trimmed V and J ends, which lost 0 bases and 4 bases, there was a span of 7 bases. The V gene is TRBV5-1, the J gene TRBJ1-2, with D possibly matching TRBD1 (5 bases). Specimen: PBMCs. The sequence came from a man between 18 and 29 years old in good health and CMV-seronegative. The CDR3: CASSLGQSYGYTF. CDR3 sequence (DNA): TGCGCCAGCAGCTTGGGACAGAGCTATGGCTACACCTTC.